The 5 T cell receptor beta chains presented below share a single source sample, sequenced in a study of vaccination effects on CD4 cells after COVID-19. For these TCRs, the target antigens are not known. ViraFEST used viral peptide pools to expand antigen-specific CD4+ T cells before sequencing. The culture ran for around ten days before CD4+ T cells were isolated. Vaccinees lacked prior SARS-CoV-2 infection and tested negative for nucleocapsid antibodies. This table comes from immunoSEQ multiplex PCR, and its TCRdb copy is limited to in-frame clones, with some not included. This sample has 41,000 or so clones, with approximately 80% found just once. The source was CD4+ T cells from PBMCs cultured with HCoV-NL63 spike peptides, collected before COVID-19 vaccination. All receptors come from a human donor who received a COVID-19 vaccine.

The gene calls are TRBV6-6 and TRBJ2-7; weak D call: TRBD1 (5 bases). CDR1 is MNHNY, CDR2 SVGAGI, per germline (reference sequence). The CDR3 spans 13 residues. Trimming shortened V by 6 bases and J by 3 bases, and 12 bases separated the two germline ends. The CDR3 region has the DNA TGTGCCAGCAGCCGAGACAGAGACTACGAGCAGTACGTC. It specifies CASSRDRDYEQYV.

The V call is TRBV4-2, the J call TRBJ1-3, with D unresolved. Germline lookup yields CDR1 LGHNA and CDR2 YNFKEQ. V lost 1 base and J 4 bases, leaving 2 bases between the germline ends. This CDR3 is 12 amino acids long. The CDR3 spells CASSQVGNTIYF. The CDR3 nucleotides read TGTGCCAGCAGCCAAGTGGGAAACACCATATATTTT.

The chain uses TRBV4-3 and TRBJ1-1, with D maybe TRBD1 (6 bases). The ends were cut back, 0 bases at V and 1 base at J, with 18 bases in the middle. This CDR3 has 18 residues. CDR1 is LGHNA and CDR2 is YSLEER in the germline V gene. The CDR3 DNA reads TGCGCCAGCAGCCAAGATGGGGGCAGGGGCGACCCGAACACTGAAGCTTTCTTT. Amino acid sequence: CASSQDGGRGDPNTEAFF.

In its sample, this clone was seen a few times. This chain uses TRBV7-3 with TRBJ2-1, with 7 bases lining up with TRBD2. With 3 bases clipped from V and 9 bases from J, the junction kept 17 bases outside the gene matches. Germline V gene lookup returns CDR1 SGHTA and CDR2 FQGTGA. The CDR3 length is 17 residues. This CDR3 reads CASSLDVGGGIRREQFF. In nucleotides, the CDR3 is TGTGCCAGCAGCTTGGATGTTGGCGGGGGAATCCGGCGTGAGCAGTTCTTC.

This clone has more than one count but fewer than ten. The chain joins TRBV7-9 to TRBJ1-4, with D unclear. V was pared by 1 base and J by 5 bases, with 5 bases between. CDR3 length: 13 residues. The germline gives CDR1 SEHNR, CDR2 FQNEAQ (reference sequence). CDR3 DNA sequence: TGTGCCAGCAGCTTAGGTATCAATGAAAAACTGTTTTTT. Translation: CASSLGINEKLFF.